This passage covers 5 T cell receptor beta chains from one sample sequenced in a study of blood T cell repertoires in COVID-19. Measured with immunoSEQ multiplex PCR; TCRdb has only the in-frame clones, and not every one. The sample carries 200,000 or so clones, around nine tenths recorded once. The material sequenced was peripheral blood. These receptors originate from a woman aged 60-75 years with acute or convalescent COVID-19.

The chain recombines TRBV3-1 (or the pseudogene TRBV3-2) with TRBJ2-1, with a weak D call TRBD1 (5 bases). Germline CDR1 is LGHDT and CDR2 is YNNKEL (reference sequence). This CDR3 is built from 12 residues. Between the trimmed V and J ends, which lost 3 bases and 10 bases, there was a span of 10 bases. The CDR3 DNA sequence: TGTGCCAGCAGCCAGGCAGGGTTGGAGCAGTTCTTC. It is translated as CASSQAGLEQFF.

This clone was seen only once. The rearrangement links TRBV5-8 to TRBJ1-5; 7 bases map to TRBD1. The V gene end was trimmed by 2 bases and the J gene end by 7 bases; junction bases not matched to a gene: 18. The CDR3 spans 18 residues. Germline V gene sequence: CDR1 SGHTS, CDR2 YDEGEE. CDR3 nucleotides: TGTGCCAGCAGCTTAGTAGGGAAAATTGAGGGGGCAGGCCAGCCCCAGCATTTT. Residues: CASSLVGKIEGAGQPQHF. Supplemented by reference TRBV5-8 and TRBJ1-5, the full variable domain reads EAGVTQSPTHLIKTRGQQATLRCSPISGHTSVYWYQQALGLGLQFLLWYDEGEERNRGNFPPRFSGRQFPNYSSELNVNALELEDSALYLCASSLVGKIEGAGQPQHFGDGTRLSIL.

The chain carries TRBV5-1 and TRBJ1-1; D is ambiguous. Germline V gene lookup returns CDR1 SGHRS and CDR2 YFSETQ. V was cut by 2 bases and J by 2 bases, with 7 bases left in between. The CDR3 is 13 amino acids. The CDR3 loop reads CASSFGRNTEAFF. CDR3 nucleotides: TGCGCCAGCAGCTTTGGCAGAAACACTGAAGCTTTCTTT.

This chain links TRBV28 with TRBJ2-5; D perhaps matches TRBD2 (5 bases). Trimming stripped 10 bases from V and 4 bases from J, with 10 bases between. Germline CDR1 reads MDHEN; CDR2 reads SYDVKM. This CDR3 region has 11 residues. The CDR3: CATEARETQYF. CDR3 DNA: TGTGCCACGGAGGCTAGAGAGACCCAGTACTTC.

This chain joins TRBV19 and TRBJ2-3; D gene uncertain. This CDR3 region has 14 residues. Trimming pared 7 bases from V and 0 bases from J, leaving 11 bases between. The V gene's germline CDR1 is LNHDA and CDR2 SQIVND (reference sequence). The CDR3 sequence: CASTPGPSTDTQYF. For the CDR3, the DNA is TGTGCCAGTACCCCGGGTCCAAGCACAGATACGCAGTATTTT.